A single sample gave rise to the 10 T cell receptor beta chains below, sequenced in a study of tumor-infiltrating lymphocytes in primary liver carcinoma. Total RNA and DNA came together from around 20-30 mg of bulk tissue without cell sorting. Using a constant-region primer together with ProtoScript II reverse transcriptase, TCR beta cDNA was made from approximately 0.55 ug of total RNA. Three nested multiplex PCR rounds, a slightly modified ARM-PCR, produced the libraries for TCR beta. TRBV1-TRBV30 forward and Cbeta reverse primers drove the first two roughly 10-cycle rounds. TCRdb reanalysed the multiplex PCR reads using MiXCR and keeps one entry per CDR3 protein. This sample has approximately 110,000 distinct CDR3 sequences, with under 65% found just once. Material for sequencing was liver tumor tissue from sampling region 3. The subset here: tumor region T3, left-lateral pole. Receptor source: a woman aged 55-75 years with primary liver carcinoma and hepatitis B virus infection.

In the case of this clonotype: The conserved phenylalanine or tryptophan normally closing the CDR3 is absent here, so this likely arose from a read error. This chain joins TRBV5-1 and TRBJ2-7; possible D gene TRBD1, 5 bases. Germline CDR1 SGHRS, CDR2 YFSETQ. Trimming cost V 3 bases and J 6 bases, with 13 bases left between them. The length of the CDR3 is 13 residues. The CDR3 nucleotides are TGCGCCAGCAGCTCTCAGGGTATGGGCGAGCAGTACTCC. Translating it yields CASSSQGMGEQYS.

This clonotype has a single count. V is TRBV14 and J is TRBJ2-1; 7 bases are shared with TRBD2. V gave up 6 bases and J gave up 10 bases; unmatched junction bases: 21. The CDR3 is 17 amino acids. Germline CDR1 reads SGHDN; CDR2 reads FVKESK. CDR3 residues: CASSPELGLDVRYEQFF. CDR3 sequence (DNA): TGTGCCAGCAGTCCCGAACTAGGACTAGATGTTCGCTACGAGCAGTTCTTC.

As concerns this clonotype: A much larger clone lies one base from this, so it may be a read error. The chain links TRBV12-3 or TRBV12-4 to TRBJ2-1; 7 nucleotides agree with TRBD2. V shed 2 bases and J 9 bases; nucleotides not matched to a gene: 7. This CDR3 is 14 amino acids long. CDR3 region: CASSLSGELGEQFF. CDR3 bases: TGTGCCAGCAGTTTAAGCGGGGAGTTGGGTGAGCAGTTCTTC.

In this sample, this clonotype turned up many times. This chain connects TRBV4-2 to TRBJ2-1; D not certain. The length of the CDR3 is 15 residues. Germline V lookup: CDR1 LGHNA, CDR2 YNFKEQ. V gave up 1 base and J gave up 0 bases, with 7 bases separating them. The CDR3 loop is CASSQVPSSYNEQFF. The DNA for the CDR3 is TGTGCCAGCAGCCAAGTCCCCAGCTCCTACAATGAGCAGTTCTTC.

Of note for this clonotype: It may be a read error: a sequence one base away is much more abundant. The chain employs TRBV7-8 and TRBJ2-3, with 8 bases matching TRBD2. The germline CDR1 and CDR2 sequences are SGHVS and FQNEAQ. The CDR3 spans 15 residues. CDR3 DNA sequence: TGTGCCATCAGCTCTAAGCGGGAGTTGTCAGATACGCAGTATTTT. This gives the protein CAISSKRELSDTQYF. Together with reference TRBV7-8 and TRBJ2-3, the CDR3 gives the full variable domain: GAGVSQSPRYKVAKRGQDVALRCDPISGHVSLFWYQQALGQGPEFLTYFQNEAQLDKSGLPSDRFFAERPEGSVSTLKIQRTQQEDSAVYLCAISSKRELSDTQYFGPGTRLTVL.

The gene calls are TRBV29-1 and TRBJ1-1, with D uncertain. The ends were cut back, 8 bases at V and 0 bases at J, with 4 bases in the middle. The CDR3 totals 10 residues. Germline loops: CDR1 SQVTM, CDR2 ANQGSEA. CDR3 protein: CSRLNTEAFF. In DNA form, the CDR3 reads TGCAGCAGACTGAACACTGAAGCTTTCTTT.

The chain joins TRBV5-1 to TRBJ2-3; 9 nucleotides match TRBD2. The CDR3 spans 18 residues. With V trimmed by 5 bases and J by 2 bases, 15 bases remained unmatched. Germline lookup yields CDR1 SGHRS and CDR2 YFSETQ. The CDR3 DNA reads TGCGCCAGCAGTCCTGGCGCTAGCGGGGCCCGACTCACAGATACGCAGTATTTT. This codes for CASSPGASGARLTDTQYF.

This clonotype has only a few counts. A read error is possible here, since a much larger clone lies one base away. This chain uses TRBV5-6 with TRBJ1-2; no clear D gene. The CDR3 has 13 amino acids. The V gene lost 0 bases and the J gene lost 10 bases, with 13 bases spanning the gap. Germline values: CDR1 SGHDT, CDR2 YYEEEE. For the CDR3, the DNA is TGTGCCAGCAGCTTGGATAGCCGCCGGGACTACACCTTC. Translated, it gives CASSLDSRRDYTF.

Details on this clonotype: One junction end does not reproduce the germline sequence, and a read error may be involved. The chain uses TRBV30 and TRBJ2-1, with 8 bases matching TRBD2. Germline values: CDR1 GTSNPN, CDR2 SVGIG (reference sequence). The CDR3 is made up of 14 amino acids. In DNA, the CDR3 is TGTGCCTGGAGTCGCGGGAGGACCTACAATGAGCACTTCTTC. This encodes CAWSRGRTYNEHFF. Complete variable domain (other parts from reference TRBV30 and TRBJ2-1): SQTIHQWPATLVQPVGSPLSLECTVEGTSNPNLYWYRQAAGRGLQLLFYSVGIGQISSEVPQNLSASRPQDRQFILSSKKLLLSDSGFYLCAWSRGRTYNEHFFGPGTRLTVL.

Of note for this clonotype: This may come from a read error, since a much larger clone is one base off. The rearrangement links TRBV28 to TRBJ1-2, with D tentatively TRBD1 (5 bases). The germline gives CDR1 MDHEN, CDR2 SYDVKM. This CDR3 comprises 13 residues. CDR3 nucleotides: TGTGCCAGCAGTTTCAACAGGTACTATGGCTTCACCTTC. It specifies CASSFNRYYGFTF.